This T cell receptor beta chain came from a study of CD8 T cells in ankylosing spondylitis. In making TCR beta libraries, quantitative 5'-RACE with molecular barcodes was used. TCRdb ran MiXCR on the 5' RACE reads and lists one entry per CDR3 protein. Of about 150,000 distinct CDR3 sequences listed, 6% to 8.5% are singletons. CDR1 and CDR2 (germline): KGHSH, LQKENI. This CDR3 is 13 amino acids long. V was cut by 3 bases and J by 4 bases, with 8 bases left in between. The study, taken as a whole, reports: The clones that were linked to disease were reported to be significantly enriched in matched synovial fluid samples from ankylosing spondylitis patients.

There are many counts of this clonotype. Its antigen is not known. The V and J genes are TRBV18 and TRBJ2-3; no reliable D call. The TCR originated in a female donor with ankylosing spondylitis or in good health (not recorded which). The sequenced sample was blood, either unsorted or a sorted T cell fraction (not recorded which). Here the CDR3 DNA reads TGTGCCAGCTCACCTTCGGCCCCAGATACGCAGTATTTT. This gives the protein CASSPSAPDTQYF.